Listed below are T cell receptor beta chains from one sample, sequenced in a study of molecular identifiers for immune sequencing clone quantification. One entry per CDR3 protein, called by TCRdb with MiXCR from the PCR reads. Here the sample spans more than 85,000 distinct CDR3 sequences, approximately 40% being singletons. The sequenced material came from naive CD8+ T cells from blood, with Jurkat cell RNA spiked in. These receptors all come from a human donor in good health. Some libraries in this study had Jurkat cell RNA spiked in. Each CDR3 is given without its conserved first and last residue. The listing skips clone size in some rows; elsewhere it reads once, few, many or a size class.

v_gene	abundance	CDR3aa
TRBV5-5	-	ASSGEAGNEQF
TRBV28	-	ASGVAYEQY
TRBV25-1	-	ASSDGDGITDTLY
TRBV6-5	many	ASSSTPFPQY
TRBV12-3/TRBV12-4	once	TSSLAPSQPQH
TRBV5-4	many	ASSLGWSETQY
TRBV10-3	-	AISEAKYNEQF
TRBV11-2	-	ASSLFGGAYEQY
TRBV29-1	-	SVAGTGMSSQY
TRBV9	-	ASSNPGLAGVEEPQY
TRBV28	many	ASSRDRNTQY
TRBV28	many	ASSLKPQH
TRBV2	few	ASSFPVLSTDTQY
TRBV25-1	many	ASSVWDRPNEQF
TRBV11-2	few	ASTSGYTDTQY
TRBV28	-	ATRETRNAGELF
TRBV6-5	-	ASSYLRTGGEQY
TRBV4-3	few	ASSQVRGSLNEQF
TRBV4-3	once	ASSPMPGTEQF
TRBV5-4	many	ASSLTGLNTEAF
TRBV13	-	ASSPPEGLVRYEQY
TRBV13	-	ASSLGVDQPQH
TRBV7-8	many	ASSLLERGLNTIY
TRBV7-3	-	ASSLQAGALSHRDTQY
TRBV27	many	ASGSWADTQY
TRBV28	few	ATTRARQSYEQY
TRBV28	-	ASSYRGTTFYEQY
TRBV19	-	ASARLAGLTDTQY
TRBV28	few	ASSSGQENNEQF
TRBV13	-	ASSFYGGYEQY
TRBV10-3	-	AISADSYLNTEAF
TRBV28	-	ASSQTGYQPQH
TRBV7-9	-	ASGGSSYEQY
TRBV7-9	many	ASSGHTGLYEQY
TRBV7-9	-	ASSSRDGRSLQETQY
TRBV14	many	ASSHLRDPATDTQY
TRBV5-6	many	ASSLSGFFPDTQY
TRBV29-1	many	SVETPSGTKNIQY
TRBV5-4	-	ASSFWASGAKNIQY
TRBV20-1	few	SARSGVWDTDTQY
TRBV28	-	ASSPTSYNEQF
TRBV7-9	many	ASSFRDLGIEAF
TRBV6-5	-	ASSYLGTYEQY
TRBV19	-	ASSIRWNTEAF
TRBV18	-	ASSPRQEFFSGANVLT
TRBV2	many	ASSEAELAGQETQY
TRBV13	once	ASSLGGSASSTNYGYT
TRBV15	-	ATSRDLSRAKNIQY
TRBV6-6	many	ASSYLAPYNEQF
TRBV2	-	ASSTLDRGNQPQH
TRBV28	many	ASAYRSTEAF
TRBV12-3/TRBV12-4	-	ATRVAGNEQF
TRBV6-5	many	ASSSTWYEQY
TRBV6-2/TRBV6-3	few	ASSYQGPAYEQY